This TCR beta chain derives from a study of T-cell reconstitution after alpha-beta-depleted transplantation in children. Germline V lookup: CDR1 DFQATT, CDR2 SNEGSKA (reference sequence). The V end was cut by 3 bases, the J end by 6 bases, with 17 bases between. The CDR3 sequence is 14 residues long. The TCRbeta library was prepared with unique molecular identifiers. TCRdb re-called the PCR reads with MiXCR, one entry per CDR3 protein. This table has over 550,000 distinct CDR3 sequences, 8% to 11% appearing once. The chain joins TRBV20-1 to TRBJ1-2; possibly TRBD1 for D (5 bases). Sequenced material: PBMCs from the stem cell graft donor, taken from the stem cell graft. This TCR was sampled from a human donor who donated a stem cell graft to a child with acute myeloid leukemia. CDR3 bases: TGCAGTGCTAGCCTAAAGTCGGGGGTGGATGGCTACACCTTC. Its translation: CSASLKSGVDGYTF.